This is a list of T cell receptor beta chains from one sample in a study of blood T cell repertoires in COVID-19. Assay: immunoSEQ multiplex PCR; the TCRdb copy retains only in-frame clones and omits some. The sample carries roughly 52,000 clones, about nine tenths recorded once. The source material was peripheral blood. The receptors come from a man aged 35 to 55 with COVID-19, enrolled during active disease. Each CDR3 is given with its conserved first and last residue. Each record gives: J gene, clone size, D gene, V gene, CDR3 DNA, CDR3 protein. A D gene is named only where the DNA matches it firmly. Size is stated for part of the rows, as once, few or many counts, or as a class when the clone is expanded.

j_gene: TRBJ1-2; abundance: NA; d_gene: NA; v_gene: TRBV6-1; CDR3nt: TGTGCCAGCAGTGAAGTTGGCGGAGATGGCTACACCTTC; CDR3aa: CASSEVGGDGYTF
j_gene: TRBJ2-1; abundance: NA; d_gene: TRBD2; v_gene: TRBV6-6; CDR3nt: TGTGCCAGCAGTTACACGGGAGGCCCCAATGAGCAGTTCTTC; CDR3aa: CASSYTGGPNEQFF
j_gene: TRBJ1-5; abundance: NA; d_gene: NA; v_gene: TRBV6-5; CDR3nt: TGTGCCAGCAGAGACAGAGACCTTTTGCCCCAGCATTTT; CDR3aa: CASRDRDLLPQHF
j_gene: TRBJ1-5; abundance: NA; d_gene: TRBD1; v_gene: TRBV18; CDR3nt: TGTGCCAGCTCACCACTCTCGGCAGGGGGAAATCAGCCCCAGCATTTT; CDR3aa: CASSPLSAGGNQPQHF
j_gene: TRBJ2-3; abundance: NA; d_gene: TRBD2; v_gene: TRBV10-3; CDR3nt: TGTGCCATCAGTGATCCTAGCGGGGAAGATACGCAGTATTTT; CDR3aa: CAISDPSGEDTQYF
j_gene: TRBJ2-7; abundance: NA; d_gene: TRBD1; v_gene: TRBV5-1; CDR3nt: TGCGCCAGCAGACCAGGACAGGGCCACGAGCAGTACTTC; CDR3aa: CASRPGQGHEQYF
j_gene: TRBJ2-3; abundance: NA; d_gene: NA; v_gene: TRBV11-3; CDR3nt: TGTGCCAGCAGCTGGACTGGAACAGATACGCAGTATTTT; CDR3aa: CASSWTGTDTQYF
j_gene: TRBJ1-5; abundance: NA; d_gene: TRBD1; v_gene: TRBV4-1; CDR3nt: TGCGCCAGCAGCCAACGTACCGGGACAGAGGCGTATAGCAATCAGCCCCAGCATTTT; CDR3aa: CASSQRTGTEAYSNQPQHF
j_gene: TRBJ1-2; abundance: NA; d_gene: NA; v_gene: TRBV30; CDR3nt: TGTGCCTGGAGAGGGGAAGAAAGTTATGGCTACACCTTC; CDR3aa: CAWRGEESYGYTF
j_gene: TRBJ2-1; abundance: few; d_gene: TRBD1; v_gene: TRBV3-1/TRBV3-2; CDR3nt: TGTGCCAGCAGCCTGGGGACAGGGGGCCTGACCGGACACTCCTACAATGAGCAGTTCTTC; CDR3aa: CASSLGTGGLTGHSYNEQFF
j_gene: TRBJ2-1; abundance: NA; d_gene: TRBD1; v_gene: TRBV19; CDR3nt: TGTGCCAGTAGTACGGGACAGGTTCGTCCTGAGCAGTTCTTC; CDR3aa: CASSTGQVRPEQFF
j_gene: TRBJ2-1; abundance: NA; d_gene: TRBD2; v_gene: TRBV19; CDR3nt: TGTGCCAGTAGTATGGGGTCGGGGGGGGTCGATGAGCAGTTCTTC; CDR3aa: CASSMGSGGVDEQFF
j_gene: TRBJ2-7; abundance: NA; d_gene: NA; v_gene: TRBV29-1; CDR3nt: TGCAGCGTTGGCGGGCTTGAGCAGTACTTC; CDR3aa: CSVGGLEQYF
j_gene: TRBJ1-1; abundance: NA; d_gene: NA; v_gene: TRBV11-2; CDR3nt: TGTGCCAGCAGCTTAGTCGCCATGACAGGTCTAAACACTGAAGCTTTCTTT; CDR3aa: CASSLVAMTGLNTEAFF
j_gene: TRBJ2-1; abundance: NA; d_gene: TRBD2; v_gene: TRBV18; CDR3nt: TGTGCCAGCTCACCACCATTGACTAGCGGGCGTCACAATGAGCAGTTCTTC; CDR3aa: CASSPPLTSGRHNEQFF
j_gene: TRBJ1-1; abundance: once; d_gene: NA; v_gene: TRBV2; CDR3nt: TGTGCCAGCAGTGAAGCAAGGGGGAACACTGAAGCTTTCTTT; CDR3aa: CASSEARGNTEAFF
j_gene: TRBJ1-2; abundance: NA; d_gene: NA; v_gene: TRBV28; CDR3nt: TGTGCAGCGGGGGCCCTTGATGGCTACACCTTC; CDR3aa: CAAGALDGYTF
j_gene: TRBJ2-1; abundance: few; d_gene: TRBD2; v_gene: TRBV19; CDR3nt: TGTGCCAGTAGTATGACTAGCGTGGGGTTTGGGCAGTTCTTC; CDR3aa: CASSMTSVGFGQFF
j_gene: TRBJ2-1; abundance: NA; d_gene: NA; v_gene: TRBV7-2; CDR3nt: TGTGCCAGCAGCATAGTGCGAGGTGAGCAGTTCTTC; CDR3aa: CASSIVRGEQFF
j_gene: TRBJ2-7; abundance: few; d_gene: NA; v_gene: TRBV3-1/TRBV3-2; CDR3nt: TGTGCCAGCAGCCTCGGGTACCGAAGTGGGGAGCAGTACTTC; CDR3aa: CASSLGYRSGEQYF
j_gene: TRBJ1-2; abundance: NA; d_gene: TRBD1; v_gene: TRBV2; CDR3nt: TGTGCCAGCAGTGAAGCCCCTACCCTAGACAGGGACTATGGCTACACCTTC; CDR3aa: CASSEAPTLDRDYGYTF
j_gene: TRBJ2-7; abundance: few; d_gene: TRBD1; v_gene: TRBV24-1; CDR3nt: TGTGCCACCAGTGACCCCCGAGGGGGCCACGAGCAGTACTTC; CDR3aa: CATSDPRGGHEQYF
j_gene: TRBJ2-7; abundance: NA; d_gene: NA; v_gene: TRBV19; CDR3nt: TGTGCCAGTAGTATGGACGGGGATTCCTACGAGCAGTACTTC; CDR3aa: CASSMDGDSYEQYF
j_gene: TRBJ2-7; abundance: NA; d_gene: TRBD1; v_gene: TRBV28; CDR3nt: TGTGCCAGCAGCCCCGGGACAGGACTCTACGAGCAGTACTTC; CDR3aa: CASSPGTGLYEQYF
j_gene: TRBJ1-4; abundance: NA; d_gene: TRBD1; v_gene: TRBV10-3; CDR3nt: TGTGCCATCAGTGAGCCGGGGACAGGGATTCAAAAACTGTTTTTT; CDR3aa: CAISEPGTGIQKLFF
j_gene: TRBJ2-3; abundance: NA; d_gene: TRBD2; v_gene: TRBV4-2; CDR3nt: TGTGCCAGCAGCCGTAGCGGGGGTGACACAGATACGCAGTATTTT; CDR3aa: CASSRSGGDTDTQYF
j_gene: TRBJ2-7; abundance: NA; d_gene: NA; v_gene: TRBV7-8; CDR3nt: TGTGCCAGCAGCTTAATAAGCGAAGTCGACGAGCAGTACTTC; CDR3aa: CASSLISEVDEQYF
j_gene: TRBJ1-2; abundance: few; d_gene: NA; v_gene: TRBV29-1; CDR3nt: TGCAGCGTCTCGACGGATAGGGGTGACTATGGCTACACCTTC; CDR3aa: CSVSTDRGDYGYTF
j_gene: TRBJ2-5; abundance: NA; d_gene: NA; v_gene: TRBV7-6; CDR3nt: TGTGCCAGCAGCTTAATCCCCGCCCAGCAAGAGACCCAGTACTTC; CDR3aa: CASSLIPAQQETQYF
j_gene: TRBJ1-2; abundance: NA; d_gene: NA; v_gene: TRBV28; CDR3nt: TGTGCCAGCAGTCCACGGGACTTCTATGGCTACACCTTC; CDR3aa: CASSPRDFYGYTF
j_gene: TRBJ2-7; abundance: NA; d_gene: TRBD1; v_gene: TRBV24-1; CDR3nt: TGTGCCACCAGTGATGGACAGGGGTCGGAGCAGTACTTC; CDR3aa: CATSDGQGSEQYF